These 14 T cell receptor beta chains were sequenced from one sample in a study of blood T cell repertoires in COVID-19. The assay was immunoSEQ multiplex PCR, and TCRdb's table has in-frame clones only and misses some. The sample yields 150,000 or so clones, less than 85% seen once. The sequenced material came from PBMCs or T cells enriched from blood (not recorded which). These receptors were taken from a man in his 60s who had recovered from COVID-19.

This clone has a single count. The gene calls are TRBV9 and TRBJ1-3; TRBD1 matches at 12 bases. The ends lost 4 bases at V and 2 bases at J; junction bases unmatched: 7. This CDR3 is built from 17 residues. Germline lookup yields CDR1 SGDLS and CDR2 YYNGEE. CDR3 sequence reads: CASSSRRDRGPGNTIYF. The CDR3, as DNA: TGTGCCAGCAGCTCACGGAGGGACAGGGGGCCTGGAAACACCATATATTTT.

CDR3 sequence: CATSRGGQDAYEQYF. In DNA, the CDR3 is TGTGCCACCAGCAGAGGGGGACAGGACGCCTACGAGCAGTACTTC. The rearrangement uses TRBV15 and TRBJ2-7, with 8 bases lining up with TRBD1. The CDR3 length is 15 residues. The trim removed 1 base at V and 2 bases at J, leaving 4 bases unmatched. Germline V gene data show CDR1 as LNHNV and CDR2 as YYDKDF (reference sequence).

The table lists this clone with a count of one. V and J are TRBV7-9 and TRBJ1-4; tentative D call: TRBD1 (5 bases). The CDR3 has 14 amino acids. Germline CDR1 SEHNR, CDR2 FQNEAQ (reference sequence). Trimming took 7 bases from V and 5 from J, leaving 14 bases between them. CDR3 region: CASTQDSVNEKLFF. The CDR3 DNA sequence: TGTGCCAGCACCCAAGACAGTGTAAATGAAAAACTGTTTTTT.

This chain uses TRBV2 with TRBJ2-2; 8 bases agree with TRBD1. The CDR3 has 15 amino acids. The V segment lost 8 bases and the J segment 4 bases; nucleotides outside the gene matches: 9. Germline CDR1 SNHLY, CDR2 FYNNEI. The CDR3 bases are TGTGCCAGCGAAGGACAGGGCAGGAGCACCGGGGAGCTGTTTTTT. It specifies CASEGQGRSTGELFF.

A note on this clone: The junction departs from germline at one end; a sequencing error may be responsible. V is TRBV7-7 and J is TRBJ2-1; 12 nucleotides agree with TRBD2. Looked up from germline, CDR1 is SSHAT and CDR2 is FNYEAQ (reference sequence). The CDR3 runs 17 residues. The CDR3 coding sequence is TGTGCTAGCAGCACATGGACTAGCGGGACTACTAACAATGAGCAGTTCTTC. Residues: CASSTWTSGTTNNEQFF.

The chain links TRBV19 to TRBJ2-2, with no clear D. V was pared by 7 bases and J by 5 bases, with 8 bases between. The germline gives CDR1 LNHDA, CDR2 SQIVND (reference sequence). This CDR3 comprises 12 residues. CDR3 DNA: TGTGCCAGTACCCCCGGGACCGGGGAGCTGTTTTTT. Amino acids: CASTPGTGELFF.

This clone was counted a single time. This CDR3 is also generated by other DNA sequences in the sample. The chain carries TRBV10-3 and TRBJ2-5; D gene unclear. From germline, CDR1 is ENHRY and CDR2 SYGVKD. V was trimmed by 6 bases and J by 3 bases, leaving 5 bases between them. The CDR3 is 11 residues long. The CDR3 coding sequence is TGTGCCATCAGGAGCGAAGAGACCCAGTACTTC. As protein: CAIRSEETQYF.

J is TRBJ2-1 and V is TRBV5-4; 9 positions match TRBD2. Per the germline V gene, CDR1 is SGHNT and CDR2 is YYREEE (reference sequence). V gave up 5 bases and J gave up 1 base; unmatched junction bases: 10. The CDR3 consists of 17 residues. The CDR3 DNA follows: TGTGCCAGCAGTTCGAATAGCGGGGGCCTTTCCTACAATGAGCAGTTCTTC. Translation gives CASSSNSGGLSYNEQFF. The full variable domain, with the rest looked up from reference TRBV5-4 and TRBJ2-1, is ETGVTQSPTHLIKTRGQQVTLRCSSQSGHNTVSWYQQALGQGPQFIFQYYREEENGRGNFPPRFSGLQFPNYSSELNVNALELDDSALYLCASSSNSGGLSYNEQFFGPGTRLTVL.

This sequence joins TRBV25-1 and TRBJ1-4; D gene ambiguous. V shed 8 bases and J shed 5 bases, with 18 bases lying between them. The germline V gene encodes CDR1 MGHDK and CDR2 SYGVNS. CDR3 size: 15 residues. CDR3 sequence: CASSRVGGRNEKLFF. The CDR3 coding sequence is TGTGCCAGCTCACGAGTTGGAGGGCGAAATGAAAAACTGTTTTTT.

The rearrangement uses TRBV3-1 (or the pseudogene TRBV3-2) and TRBJ2-2; D not certain. The CDR3 sequence is 13 residues long. The germline V gene encodes CDR1 LGHDT and CDR2 YNNKEL (reference sequence). Deletions cut 4 bases from V and 9 bases from J, with 12 bases between. CDR3 DNA sequence: TGTGCCAGCAGCCCCCGAGGCCTCAGGGAGCTGTTTTTT. This gives the protein CASSPRGLRELFF.

The V gene is TRBV28, the J gene TRBJ2-3; 8 positions match TRBD2. The germline V gene has CDR1 MDHEN and CDR2 SYDVKM. CDR3 length equals 15 residues. Trimming cost V 5 bases and J 3 bases; bases outside gene matches: 7. The CDR3 sequence: CASSPAGATTDTQYF. CDR3 DNA sequence: TGTGCCAGCAGTCCAGCGGGGGCAACGACAGATACGCAGTATTTT.

This sequence joins TRBV5-4 and TRBJ1-6; 7 bases fit TRBD1. Trimming cost V 4 bases and J 4 bases; bases outside gene matches: 5. This CDR3 is 15 amino acids long. CDR1 is SGHNT and CDR2 is YYREEE in the germline V gene (reference sequence). The CDR3 DNA follows: TGTGCCAGCAGCACCACGACAGGGTATAATTCACCCCTCCACTTT. It translates to CASSTTTGYNSPLHF.

This chain connects TRBV29-1 to TRBJ2-1; D is possibly TRBD1 (5 bases). The CDR3 runs to 13 residues. CDR1 is SQVTM and CDR2 is ANQGSEA in the germline V gene. Trimming stripped 5 bases from V and 5 bases from J, with 13 bases between. The CDR3 DNA reads as TGCAGCGTTAGCCGGCAGGGAAACAATGAGCAGTTCTTC. Protein: CSVSRQGNNEQFF.

This rearrangement joins TRBV18 to TRBJ2-7; TRBD1 matches 10 bases. Germline loops: CDR1 KGHSH, CDR2 LQKENI. The CDR3 is 16 amino acids. The trim removed 4 bases at V and 3 bases at J, leaving 9 bases unmatched. The CDR3, as DNA: TGTGCCAGCTCACTCAAACTCCGGGACAGGGGCTACGAGCAGTACTTC. Translation gives CASSLKLRDRGYEQYF.